These 23 T cell receptor beta chains originate from one sample sequenced in a study of T cell responses to AZD1222 COVID-19 vaccine. The data were produced by immunoSEQ multiplex PCR, yet TCRdb's version contains in-frame clones alone and is incomplete. The sample records 100,000 to 150,000 clones, roughly 90% being singletons. The input for sequencing was peripheral blood, taken on day 0 of AZD1222 vaccination. All receptors derive from an adult in good health.

The chain combines TRBV7-8 with TRBJ2-3; D not resolved. Germline CDR1 reads SGHVS; CDR2 reads FQNEAQ. This CDR3 comprises 19 residues. V was shortened by 5 bases and J by 3 bases, with 27 bases between the two germline ends. CDR3 sequence (DNA): TGTGCCAGCAGCCTGTTTGGGCTAACGGAGAGGTCGGGTACAGATACGCAGTATTTT. It encodes CASSLFGLTERSGTDTQYF.

This rearrangement joins TRBV15 to TRBJ2-7; TRBD1 aligns across 9 bases. Germline loops: CDR1 LNHNV, CDR2 YYDKDF (reference sequence). The V gene end was trimmed by 3 bases and the J gene end by 1 base; junction bases not matched to a gene: 4. The CDR3 totals 15 residues. DNA of the CDR3: TGTGCCACCAGCAGGGGGACAGGGACTTCCTACGAGCAGTACTTC. It codes for CATSRGTGTSYEQYF.

This chain connects TRBV6-5 to TRBJ2-7, with 7 nucleotides matching TRBD2. CDR1 is MNHEY and CDR2 is SVGAGI in the germline V gene. Trimming at V came to 6 bases and at J to 8 bases, leaving 10 bases not matched to a gene. This CDR3 has 13 residues. In DNA form, the CDR3 reads TGTGCCAGCAGACTGCTGACTAGCCCAAAGCAGTACTTC. Protein sequence: CASRLLTSPKQYF.

The V and J genes are TRBV5-4 and TRBJ2-5, with a weak D call TRBD2 (6 bases). V lost 0 bases and J lost 1, with 10 bases in between. CDR1 is SGHNT, CDR2 YYREEE, per germline (reference sequence). The CDR3 spans 15 residues. In DNA, the CDR3 is TGTGCCAGCAGCTTGGACCCGGGACTCCAAGAGACCCAGTACTTC. Encoded protein: CASSLDPGLQETQYF.

V gene TRBV21-1 combines with J gene TRBJ2-1. TRBV21-1 corresponds to a pseudogene. CDR3 length: 19 residues. As DNA, the CDR3 is TGTGCCAGCAGCATAACGGCCTCAGCTCCGTCGAGCTCCTACAATGAGCAGTTCTTC. The encoded protein is CASSITASAPSSSYNEQFF.

The rearrangement links TRBV10-3 to TRBJ2-2, with 8 bases that match TRBD1. The CDR3 is made up of 15 amino acids. Germline assignment: CDR1 ENHRY and CDR2 SYGVKD. Unmatched junction bases numbered 4, after V lost 0 bases and J lost 7 bases. CDR3 in amino acids: CAISESHRGNGELFF. The CDR3 DNA reads TGTGCCATCAGTGAGTCACACAGGGGGAACGGGGAGCTGTTTTTT.

This clone is a singleton in its sample. J is TRBJ2-7 and V is TRBV5-4; D perhaps matches TRBD2 (6 bases). V was clipped by 0 bases and J by 0 bases, with 16 bases between them. The CDR3 is 17 amino acids. Germline lookup yields CDR1 SGHNT and CDR2 YYREEE (reference sequence). The CDR3 sequence is CASSLVSFGRDSYEQYF. In DNA, the CDR3 is TGTGCCAGCAGCTTGGTTTCCTTCGGGCGGGACTCCTACGAGCAGTACTTC.

V is TRBV5-1 and J is TRBJ2-3; D tentatively reads TRBD1 or TRBD2 (5 bases each). With 0 bases removed from V and 3 bases from J, the gap between germline ends came to 8 bases. The germline V gene encodes CDR1 SGHRS and CDR2 YFSETQ. The CDR3 contains 14 residues. The CDR3, as DNA: TGCGCCAGCAGCTTGGGAGGGGAAACAGATACGCAGTATTTT. Its protein is CASSLGGETDTQYF. Full variable domain (rest looked up from reference TRBV5-1 and TRBJ2-3): KAGVTQTPRYLIKTRGQQVTLSCSPISGHRSVSWYQQTPGQGLQFLFEYFSETQRNKGNFPGRFSGRQFSNSRSEMNVSTLELGDSALYLCASSLGGETDTQYFGPGTRLTVL.

V is TRBV2 and J is TRBJ1-1; no firm D call. CDR1 and CDR2 (germline): SNHLY, FYNNEI. The CDR3 is 10 residues long. The ends were cut back, 11 bases at V and 3 bases at J, with 7 bases in the middle. In nucleotides, the CDR3 is TGTGCCGGCGAGGACACTGAAGCTTTCTTT. Amino acids: CAGEDTEAFF.

The chain is built from TRBV7-2 and TRBJ2-7; the match to TRBD1 covers 7 bases. The CDR3 covers 15 residues. J gave up 6 bases and V 8 bases, and 16 bases lay outside the gene matches. Germline V gives CDR1 SGHTA, CDR2 FQGNSA. CDR3 DNA sequence: TGTGCCAGCCTAATGAACAGGGGCCCCGGTCGCGAGCAGTACTTC. Its translation is CASLMNRGPGREQYF.

This chain connects TRBV6-5 to TRBJ1-1; no definite D call. Germline CDR1 is MNHEY and CDR2 is SVGAGI. The CDR3 totals 13 residues. V lost 7 bases and J 0 bases, leaving 9 bases between the germline ends. The CDR3 sequence is CASTGSLNTEAFF. For the CDR3, the DNA is TGTGCCAGCACGGGCAGCTTGAACACTGAAGCTTTCTTT.

The rearrangement uses TRBV1 and TRBJ1-3; the listed D gene, TRBD1, was not tested against the DNA. TRBV1 is an annotated pseudogene. CDR3 size: 16 residues. CDR3 DNA sequence: TGCACCAGCAGCCAGGTCCTCTGGACAAAAGGAAACACCATATATTTT. Protein: CTSSQVLWTKGNTIYF.

In this sample, this clone turned up once. The rearrangement joins TRBV19 to TRBJ2-4; a possible D gene is TRBD1 (8 bases). The CDR3 length is 16 residues. V dropped 9 bases and J dropped 1 base, with 19 bases sitting between them. Germline values: CDR1 LNHDA, CDR2 SQIVND (reference sequence). The CDR3 bases are TGTGCCAGCCGGACAGGGTGGGGAGGGGCCAAAAACATTCAGTACTTC. Translating it yields CASRTGWGGAKNIQYF. The full variable domain, rest sourced from reference TRBV19 and TRBJ2-4, is DGGITQSPKYLFRKEGQNVTLSCEQNLNHDAMYWYRQDPGQGLRLIYYSQIVNDFQKGDIAEGYSVSREKKESFPLTVTSAQKNPTAFYLCASRTGWGGAKNIQYFGAGTRLSVL.

This chain links TRBV7-9 with TRBJ1-2; 8 nucleotides line up with TRBD1. J gave up 3 bases and V 4 bases, and 4 bases lay outside the gene matches. The CDR3 is 14 residues long. In germline, CDR1 is SEHNR, CDR2 FQNEAQ (reference sequence). DNA of the CDR3: TGTGCCAGCAGCTCGGACAGGGCTTACTATGGCTACACCTTC. Translating it yields CASSSDRAYYGYTF.

The chain recombines TRBV7-8 with TRBJ1-1, with TRBD1 matching over 11 bases. The CDR3 has 16 residues. Germline CDR1 and CDR2: SGHVS and FQNEAQ. V was pared by 2 bases and J by 4 bases, with 6 bases of the junction left unmatched. CDR3 nucleotide sequence: TGTGCCAGCAGCTTACGCACCGGGACAGGGGGCACTGAAGCTTTCTTT. It encodes CASSLRTGTGGTEAFF.

This clone appeared a single time. The gene calls are TRBV18 and TRBJ1-3; no clear D gene. This CDR3 region has 15 residues. Looked up from germline, CDR1 is KGHSH and CDR2 is LQKENI. V lost 4 bases and J 0 bases, leaving 10 bases between the germline ends. CDR3 region: CASSQTVTSGNTIYF. CDR3 nucleotides: TGTGCCAGCTCACAAACAGTGACCTCTGGAAACACCATATATTTT.

The chain couples TRBV7-8 to TRBJ2-2; D call uncertain. Germline CDR1 reads SGHVS; CDR2 reads FQNEAQ. There are 15 residues in the CDR3. Trimming took 5 bases from V and 0 from J, leaving 10 bases between them. The CDR3 DNA reads as TGTGCCAGCAGCCGAGGAACAGCGAACACCGGGGAGCTGTTTTTT. Its protein is CASSRGTANTGELFF.

The J gene is TRBJ2-1, the V gene TRBV28, with 8 bases fitting TRBD1. V trimming: 4 bases; J trimming: 2 bases; junction bases outside the gene matches: 4. The CDR3 consists of 15 residues. Germline V lookup: CDR1 MDHEN, CDR2 SYDVKM. This CDR3 is CASSSWTGTYNEQFF. The CDR3 DNA reads as TGTGCCAGCAGTTCCTGGACAGGGACCTACAATGAGCAGTTCTTC.

The V and J genes are TRBV5-1 and TRBJ2-7, with TRBD1 matching over 12 bases. Germline V gene data show CDR1 as SGHRS and CDR2 as YFSETQ. Losses at the gene ends were 1 base for V and 0 bases for J; bases not matched to a gene: 11. This CDR3 spans 19 amino acids. CDR3 nucleotides: TGCGCCAGCAGCTTGTTGGGGACAGGGGGCCCGGAAAGCTCCTACGAGCAGTACTTC. Translating gives CASSLLGTGGPESSYEQYF.

The chain has TRBV27 and TRBJ2-2; the D gene is possibly TRBD2 (5 bases). Trimming took 10 bases from V and 0 from J, leaving 12 bases between them. The germline CDR1 and CDR2 sequences are MNHEY and SMNVEV (reference sequence). There are 14 residues in the CDR3. CDR3 nucleotide sequence: TGTGCCACCACGGGGATCCCGAACACCGGGGAGCTGTTTTTT. Encoded protein: CATTGIPNTGELFF.

This chain links TRBV7-2 with TRBJ2-1; D remains unclear. V was cut by 5 bases and J by 7 bases, with 21 bases left in between. This CDR3 is built from 16 residues. Germline values: CDR1 SGHTA, CDR2 FQGNSA. CDR3 DNA sequence: TGTGCCAGCAGCCCCCGGTGGGCCGCCCAAGGTAATGAGCAGTTCTTC. The encoded protein is CASSPRWAAQGNEQFF.

The rearrangement links TRBV7-8 to TRBJ2-5; 13 positions agree with TRBD2. The junction had 4 bases not matched to a gene; V was cut back by 3 bases and J by 3 bases. The CDR3 has 16 residues. Germline CDR1 SGHVS, CDR2 FQNEAQ. CDR3 protein: CASSLRTSGSEETQYF. CDR3 in DNA: TGTGCCAGCAGCTTGAGGACTAGCGGGAGTGAAGAGACCCAGTACTTC.

The chain links TRBV28 to TRBJ1-1; TRBD1 might be the D (5 bases). V was pared by 4 bases and J by 6 bases, with 21 bases between. The germline V gene encodes CDR1 MDHEN and CDR2 SYDVKM. This CDR3 comprises 16 residues. The CDR3 DNA follows: TGTGCCAGCAGTTCCATCCCAGGGATCCTTATTTCTGAAGCTTTCTTT. This sequence encodes CASSSIPGILISEAFF.